The source of this TCR beta chain is a study of T-cell memory formation after mild COVID-19. On the study more broadly: Most TCR clusters belonged to a single donor. Whole-study results and caveats: Still unconfirmed is whether the second-wave clones peaking on day 37 recognized SARS-CoV-2. Clones that got smaller from day 15 to 85 had even CD4/CD8, while clones growing later tipped toward CD4+.

TCRdb independently ran MiXCR on the 5' RACE reads; one entry per CDR3 protein. This table holds approximately 260,000 distinct CDR3 sequences, 16% found once. Only a few counts were recorded for this clonotype. No antigen is known for it. Germline-derived CDR1 and CDR2 are SGHAT and FQNNGV. The CDR3 has 14 residues. V was cut by 5 bases and J by 5 bases, with 15 bases left in between. This receptor was taken from a man between 18 and 35 years old who had mild COVID-19 (a few samples of this study predate the infection). Cell type and time point are not known. V and J are TRBV11-2 and TRBJ1-2; D gene unclear. The specimen was PBMCs or a T cell subset sorted from them (not recorded which). The CDR3 is CASSSLRTQYGYTF. The CDR3 DNA sequence: TGTGCCAGCAGCAGCCTCCGGACCCAGTATGGCTACACCTTC.